This T cell receptor (beta chain) was recorded in a study of blood T cell repertoires in COVID-19. Trimming at V came to 6 bases and at J to 7 bases, leaving 11 bases not matched to a gene. Germline CDR1 and CDR2: LNHDA and SQIVND (reference sequence). The CDR3 contains 15 residues. Sequenced by immunoSEQ multiplex PCR; TCRdb stores in-frame clones only, minus some. The sample carries some 100,000 clones, more than 75% recorded once. This TCR was recovered from a woman older than 75 with active COVID-19. The sequenced sample consisted of peripheral blood. The V gene is TRBV19, the J gene TRBJ1-2, with 10 nucleotides matching TRBD1. CDR3 bases: TGTGCCAGTAGCCGACAGGGGGCCCAAGGATTTGGCTACACCTTC. It codes for CASSRQGAQGFGYTF.